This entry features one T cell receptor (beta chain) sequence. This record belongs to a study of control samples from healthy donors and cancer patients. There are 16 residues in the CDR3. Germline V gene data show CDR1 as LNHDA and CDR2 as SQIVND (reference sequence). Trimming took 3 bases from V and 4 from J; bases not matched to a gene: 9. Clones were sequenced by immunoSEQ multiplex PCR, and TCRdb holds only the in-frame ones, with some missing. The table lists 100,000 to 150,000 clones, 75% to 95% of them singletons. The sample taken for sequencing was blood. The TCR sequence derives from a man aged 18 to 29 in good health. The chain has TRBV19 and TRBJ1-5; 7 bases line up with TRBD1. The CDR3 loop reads CASSILYQGGNQPQHF. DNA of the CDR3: TGTGCCAGTAGTATCCTATACCAGGGGGGAAATCAGCCCCAGCATTTT.